The 23 T cell receptor beta chains below all came from one sample that was sequenced in a study of T cells in narcolepsy. Sequenced by immunoSEQ multiplex PCR; TCRdb stores in-frame clones only, minus some. The sample shows roughly 34,000 clones, approximately 84% of them seen only once. Sequencing was carried out using CD45RA- memory CD4+ T cells from PBMCs. These TCRs come from a human donor with narcolepsy.

The chain combines TRBV15 with TRBJ1-6; no clear D. Germline loops: CDR1 LNHNV, CDR2 YYDKDF (reference sequence). The CDR3 contains 14 residues. V lost 1 base, J lost 4 bases, and 5 bases lay in between. Written as DNA, the CDR3 is TGTGCCACCAGCAGAGTTGGGTATAATTCACCCCTCCACTTT. It specifies CATSRVGYNSPLHF.

The chain has TRBV7-2 and TRBJ2-3; D not certain. The germline CDR1 and CDR2 sequences are SGHTA and FQGNSA. The CDR3 consists of 14 residues. V lost 5 bases and J 5 bases, leaving 14 bases between the germline ends. CDR3 DNA: TGTGCCAGCAGCCCAACCCCGGTTATAGATACGCAGTATTTT. It specifies CASSPTPVIDTQYF.

The genes are TRBV6-5 and TRBJ1-1; TRBD1 matches at 8 bases. Germline V CDR1 and CDR2: MNHEY, SVGAGI. V lost 6 bases to trimming and J lost 2 bases; unmatched junction nucleotides: 8. This CDR3 has 15 residues. CDR3 amino acids: CASSQDRAPNTEAFF. As DNA, the CDR3 is TGTGCCAGCAGCCAGGACAGGGCTCCCAACACTGAAGCTTTCTTT.

This rearrangement joins TRBV7-9 to TRBJ1-6; D possibly corresponds to TRBD1 (6 bases). V lost 2 bases to trimming and J lost 7 bases, with 9 bases between them. This CDR3 is built from 14 residues. Germline V gives CDR1 SEHNR, CDR2 FQNEAQ (reference sequence). CDR3 nucleotides: TGTGCCAGCAGCTTAAGGGACAAGAATTCACCCCTCCACTTT. This gives the protein CASSLRDKNSPLHF. The full variable domain, completed using reference TRBV7-9 and TRBJ1-6, is DTGVSQNPRHKITKRGQNVTFRCDPISEHNRLYWYRQTLGQGPEFLTYFQNEAQLEKSRLLSDRFSAERPKGSFSTLEIQRTEQGDSAMYLCASSLRDKNSPLHFGNGTRLTVT.

The chain couples TRBV27 to TRBJ1-2; TRBD1 matches at 8 bases. Germline CDR1 MNHEY, CDR2 SMNVEV (reference sequence). J gave up 4 bases and V 4 bases, and 5 bases lay outside the gene matches. This CDR3 is 14 amino acids long. This CDR3 is CASSYGQGAYGYTF. DNA for the CDR3: TGTGCCAGCAGTTATGGGCAGGGGGCCTATGGCTACACCTTC.

The rearrangement uses TRBV19 and TRBJ1-1; unclear D gene. Trimming took off 6 bases at V and 6 bases at J, with 8 bases between the two ends. This CDR3 has 11 residues. Per germline, CDR1 LNHDA and CDR2 SQIVND (reference sequence). CDR3 in amino acids: CASSRRPEAFF. DNA for the CDR3: TGTGCCAGTAGCAGACGCCCTGAAGCTTTCTTT.

J is TRBJ2-1 and V is TRBV9, with D unresolved. Germline-derived CDR1 and CDR2 are SGDLS and YYNGEE. The CDR3 loop spans 13 amino acids. The V and J ends lost 0 bases and 6 bases respectively, with 7 bases between them. The CDR3 DNA follows: TGTGCCAGCAGCGTAGGGCCGGGCAATGAGCAGTTCTTC. Protein: CASSVGPGNEQFF.

The chain links TRBV6-1 to TRBJ1-6, with D unresolved. Trimming shortened V by 7 bases and J by 9 bases, and 13 bases separated the two germline ends. Per the germline V gene, CDR1 is MNHNS and CDR2 is SASEGT. The CDR3 totals 13 residues. The CDR3 nucleotides read TGTGCCAGCATCCGCGCTGAGAGTTCACCCCTCCACTTT. Its translation: CASIRAESSPLHF.

This chain joins TRBV29-1 and TRBJ1-2; D is perhaps TRBD1 (6 bases). The CDR3 is 13 amino acids. The germline gives CDR1 SQVTM, CDR2 ANQGSEA. Trimming took off 6 bases at V and 2 bases at J, with 13 bases between the two ends. The CDR3: CSVSEGENYGYTF. CDR3 DNA: TGCAGCGTGTCAGAGGGGGAGAACTATGGCTACACCTTC. The variable domain in full, completed from reference TRBV29-1 and TRBJ1-2, reads SAVISQKPSRDICQRGTSLTIQCQVDSQVTMMFWYRQQPGQSLTLIATANQGSEATYESGFVIDKFPISRPNLTFSTLTVSNMSPEDSSIYLCSVSEGENYGYTFGSGTRLTVV.

The V and J genes are TRBV5-5 and TRBJ2-3; D perhaps matches TRBD2 (6 bases). There are 14 residues in the CDR3. Trimming cost V 3 bases and J 3 bases, with 11 bases left between them. Germline V gives CDR1 SGHKS, CDR2 YYEKEE (reference sequence). DNA for the CDR3: TGTGCCAGCAGCTGGGACTTGTGGACAGATACGCAGTATTTT. Amino acids: CASSWDLWTDTQYF.

V usage is TRBV6-6 and J usage is TRBJ2-5; tentative D call: TRBD1 (5 bases). CDR1 and CDR2 from the germline V gene are MNHNY and SVGAGI (reference sequence). The length of the CDR3 is 15 residues. V was trimmed by 2 bases and J by 3 bases, leaving 13 bases between them. DNA of the CDR3: TGTGCCAGCAGTTACGGGGCGCCGCCTAAAGAGACCCAGTACTTC. Its protein product is CASSYGAPPKETQYF.

This clone was seen more than once but under ten times. V gene TRBV6-5 combines with J gene TRBJ1-6; TRBD1 agrees at 7 bases. V shed 1 base, J shed 9 bases, and the junction held 6 bases outside the gene matches. Germline V gene data show CDR1 as MNHEY and CDR2 as SVGAGI. The CDR3 extends over 15 amino acids. In nucleotides, the CDR3 is TGTGCCAGCAGTTACTTCGGACAGGTCCTTTCACCCCTCCACTTT. Protein product: CASSYFGQVLSPLHF.

CDR3 sequence reads: CSVKGVLSYEQYF. CDR3 in DNA: TGCAGCGTGAAAGGGGTCCTTTCTTACGAGCAGTACTTC. This sequence joins TRBV29-1 and TRBJ2-7; D might be TRBD1 (5 bases). CDR1 is SQVTM, CDR2 ANQGSEA, per germline. V gave up 6 bases and J gave up 4 bases, with 16 bases separating them. The CDR3 extends over 13 amino acids.

The chain links TRBV7-2 to TRBJ1-6; the D gene is possibly TRBD1 (6 bases). Germline V lookup: CDR1 SGHTA, CDR2 FQGNSA. V lost 4 bases to trimming and J lost 4 bases, with 17 bases between them. The CDR3 is 17 residues long. Here the CDR3 DNA reads TGTGCCAGCAGCTGGGGGTCGGTTACAGGGTATAATTCACCCCTCCACTTT. It encodes CASSWGSVTGYNSPLHF.

The chain recombines TRBV9 with TRBJ2-2; D is perhaps TRBD1 or TRBD2 (6 bases each). This CDR3 has 15 amino acids. V lost 6 bases and J 0 bases, leaving 12 bases between the germline ends. The germline gives CDR1 SGDLS, CDR2 YYNGEE. For the CDR3, the DNA is TGTGCCAGCACACTAGGGGGGTCGAACACCGGGGAGCTGTTTTTT. It translates to CASTLGGSNTGELFF.

This chain joins TRBV6-5 and TRBJ2-7, with D possibly matching TRBD1 (6 bases). Germline V CDR1 and CDR2: MNHEY, SVGAGI. The V end lost 8 bases, the J end lost 5 bases, and 16 bases lay between the germline ends. The length of the CDR3 is 13 residues. This chain's CDR3 is CASLKRGFHEQYF. CDR3 DNA sequence: TGTGCCAGCTTAAAAAGGGGGTTCCACGAGCAGTACTTC.

The genes are TRBV12-5 and TRBJ2-3; no clear D. Germline V CDR1 and CDR2: LGHNT, FRNRAP. Trimming shortened V by 3 bases and J by 14 bases, and 18 bases separated the two germline ends. The CDR3 spans 13 residues. In nucleotides, the CDR3 is TGTGCTAGTGGTTTTGGCGAGATTAGTCCGACGTATTTT. Translated: CASGFGEISPTYF.

CDR3 protein: CASSSQTGVRDTQYF. The CDR3 DNA is TGTGCCAGCAGCTCCCAGACAGGGGTCCGAGATACGCAGTATTTT. The genes are TRBV7-3 and TRBJ2-3, with 8 bases matching TRBD1. There are 15 residues in the CDR3. Germline CDR1 reads SGHTA; CDR2 reads FQGTGA. The ends lost 4 bases at V and 5 bases at J; junction bases unmatched: 8.

V and J are TRBV7-6 and TRBJ1-2; possible D gene TRBD1, 5 bases. The CDR3 contains 15 residues. V was shortened by 1 base and J by 6 bases, with 15 bases between the two germline ends. Per germline, CDR1 SGHVS and CDR2 FNYEAQ. DNA of the CDR3: TGTGCCAGCAGCTTAGTAGCGGGGGATGGGGATGGCTACACCTTC. Its protein is CASSLVAGDGDGYTF.

Only a few counts were recorded for this clone. The same CDR3 arises from other DNA sequences in this sample as well. The chain employs TRBV11-3 and TRBJ2-1, with D maybe TRBD2 (6 bases). In germline, CDR1 is SGHNT, CDR2 YENEEA. The CDR3 has 15 residues. V lost 0 bases and J 5 bases, leaving 11 bases between the germline ends. CDR3 DNA sequence: TGTGCCAGCAGCTTAGAGGAGGGCCGACACAATGAGCAGTTCTTC. Translating it yields CASSLEEGRHNEQFF.

The genes are TRBV30 and TRBJ1-1; 7 nucleotides line up with TRBD1. Germline-derived CDR1 and CDR2 are GTSNPN and SVGIG (reference sequence). This CDR3 region has 17 residues. V shed 5 bases, J shed 1 base, and the junction held 16 bases outside the gene matches. The CDR3 region has the DNA TGTGCCTGGGGAGGGGGGGACAGTTCACTCGGGAACACTGAAGCTTTCTTT. Its translation is CAWGGGDSSLGNTEAFF.

This clone was seen once. The chain links TRBV30 to TRBJ1-4; a weak D match, TRBD1 (6 bases). The CDR3 length is 15 residues. V was cut by 3 bases and J by 7 bases, with 18 bases left in between. From germline, CDR1 is GTSNPN and CDR2 SVGIG (reference sequence). This chain's CDR3 is CAWRQRGAKSEKLFF. For the CDR3, the DNA is TGTGCCTGGAGACAACGGGGGGCGAAGAGTGAAAAACTGTTTTTT.

This clone was observed a single time. Additional DNA sequences in this sample encode the identical CDR3. V and J are TRBV6-5 and TRBJ1-2; possibly TRBD1 for D (5 bases). V lost 2 bases and J lost 5, with 9 bases in between. Per germline, CDR1 MNHEY and CDR2 SVGAGI. The CDR3 runs to 13 residues. CDR3 in amino acids: CASSYGTDYGYTF. CDR3 nucleotide sequence: TGTGCCAGCAGTTACGGGACGGATTATGGCTACACCTTC.